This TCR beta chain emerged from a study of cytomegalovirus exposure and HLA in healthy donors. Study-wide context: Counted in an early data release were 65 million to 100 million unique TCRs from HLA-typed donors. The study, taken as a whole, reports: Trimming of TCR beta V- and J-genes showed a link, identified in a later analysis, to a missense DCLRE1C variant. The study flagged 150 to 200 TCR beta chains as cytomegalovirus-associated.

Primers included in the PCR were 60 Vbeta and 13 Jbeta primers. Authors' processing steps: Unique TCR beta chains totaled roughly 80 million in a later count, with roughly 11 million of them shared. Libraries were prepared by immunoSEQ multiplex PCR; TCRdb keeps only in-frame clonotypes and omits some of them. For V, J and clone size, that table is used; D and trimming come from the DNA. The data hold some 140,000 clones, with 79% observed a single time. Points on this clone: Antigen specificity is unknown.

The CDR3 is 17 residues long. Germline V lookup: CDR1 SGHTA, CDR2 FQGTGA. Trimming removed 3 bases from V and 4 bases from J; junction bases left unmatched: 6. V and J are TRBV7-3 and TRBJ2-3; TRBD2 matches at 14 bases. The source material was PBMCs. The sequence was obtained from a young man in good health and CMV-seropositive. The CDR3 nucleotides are TGTGCCAGCAGCTTGACTAGCGGGGGGGCCTTGGCAGATACGCAGTATTTT. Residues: CASSLTSGGALADTQYF.